This T cell receptor (beta chain) came from a study of chemoradiotherapy in HPV16-positive cancers. Across the whole study: Candidate HPV-specific clones and shared TCR motifs came from a couple of HPV16-positive patients. Points from the study as a whole: Better recurrence-free survival went with HPV-responsive T-cell expansion in HPV16-positive patients.

The repertoire was sequenced with immunoSEQ multiplex PCR; TCRdb's copy has only in-frame clones and lacks some. The data hold tens of thousands of clones, with about nine tenths observed a single time. J gave up 4 bases and V 3 bases, and 3 bases lay outside the gene matches. CDR1 and CDR2 from the germline V gene are KGHSH and LQKENI. This CDR3 has 14 amino acids. Remarks on this clone: As yet, its antigen is unknown.

The material sequenced was blood, taken from a patient who underwent chemoradiotherapy. The chain has TRBV18 and TRBJ1-3, with 7 positions matching TRBD1. This clonotype originated in a human donor with HPV-associated anogenital cancer. As DNA, the CDR3 is TGTGCCAGCTCACCGGGGGACAGCGGAAACACCATATATTTT. Protein: CASSPGDSGNTIYF.